This T cell receptor beta chain was recorded in a study of blood T cell repertoires in COVID-19. In the study overall: Samples representing acute and convalescent COVID-19 were sourced from the United States, Italy and Spain. Nucleic acid was either cDNA or gDNA, and it came from T cells, B-cell-depleted T cells, or PBMCs.

The CDR3 runs to 16 residues. Germline lookup yields CDR1 SGHTA and CDR2 FQGNSA. V was clipped by 5 bases and J by 4 bases; unmatched bases: 11. As handled by the study authors: Estimation of nucleated cell counts was performed using reference gene primer amplification. The data were produced by immunoSEQ multiplex PCR, yet TCRdb's version contains in-frame clones alone and is incomplete. That table is the source of V, J and clone size, and D and trimming were worked out from the DNA. The profile shows 150,000 to 180,000 clones, 80% to 90% of them singletons. This sequence was found in a woman aged 45-60 years with acute or convalescent COVID-19. The rearrangement uses TRBV7-2 and TRBJ2-3, with 8 nucleotides matching TRBD2. The sequencing sample was made of peripheral blood. The CDR3 DNA follows: TGTGCCAGCAGCGGTCGGGGCGGGGGGTCCGCAGATACGCAGTATTTT. It codes for CASSGRGGGSADTQYF.